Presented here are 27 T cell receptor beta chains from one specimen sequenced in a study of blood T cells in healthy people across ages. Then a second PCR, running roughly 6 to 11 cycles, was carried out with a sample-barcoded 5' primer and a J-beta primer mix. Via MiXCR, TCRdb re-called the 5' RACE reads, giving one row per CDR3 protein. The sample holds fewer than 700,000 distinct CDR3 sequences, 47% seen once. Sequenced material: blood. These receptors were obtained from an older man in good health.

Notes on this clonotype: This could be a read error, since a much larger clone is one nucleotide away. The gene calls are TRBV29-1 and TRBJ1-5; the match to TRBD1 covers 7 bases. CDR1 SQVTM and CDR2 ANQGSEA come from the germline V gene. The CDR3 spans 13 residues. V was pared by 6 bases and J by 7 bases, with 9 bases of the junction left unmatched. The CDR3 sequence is CSVAPGDRQPQHF. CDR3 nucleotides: TGCAGCGTGGCCCCGGGGGACAGACAGCCCCAGCATTTT. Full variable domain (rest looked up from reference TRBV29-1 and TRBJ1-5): SAVISQKPSRDICQRGTSLTIQCQVDSQVTMMFWYRQQPGQSLTLIATANQGSEATYESGFVIDKFPISRPNLTFSTLTVSNMSPEDSSIYLCSVAPGDRQPQHFGDGTRLSIL.

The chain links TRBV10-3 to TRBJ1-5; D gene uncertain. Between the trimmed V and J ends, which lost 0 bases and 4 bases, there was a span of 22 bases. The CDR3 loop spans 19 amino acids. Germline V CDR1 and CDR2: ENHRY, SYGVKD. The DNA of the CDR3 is TGTGCCATCAGTGAGTCGCGTCTGGTTGGATATAGCAGGAATCAGCCCCAGCATTTT. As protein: CAISESRLVGYSRNQPQHF.

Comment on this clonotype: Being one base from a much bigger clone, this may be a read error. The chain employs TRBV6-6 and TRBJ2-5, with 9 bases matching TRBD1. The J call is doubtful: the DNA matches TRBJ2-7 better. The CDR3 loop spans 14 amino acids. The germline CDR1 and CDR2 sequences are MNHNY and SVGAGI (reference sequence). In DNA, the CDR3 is TGTGCCAGCAGTAAGGACAGGGGAACCTGCGAGCAGTACTTC. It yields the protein CASSKDRGTCEQYF.

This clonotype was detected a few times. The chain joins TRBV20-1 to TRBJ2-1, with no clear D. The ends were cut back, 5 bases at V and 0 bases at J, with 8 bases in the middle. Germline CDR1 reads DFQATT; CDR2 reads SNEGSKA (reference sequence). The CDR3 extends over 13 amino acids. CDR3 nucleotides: TGCAGTGCTCCCCTTATCTCCTACAATGAGCAGTTCTTC. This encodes CSAPLISYNEQFF.

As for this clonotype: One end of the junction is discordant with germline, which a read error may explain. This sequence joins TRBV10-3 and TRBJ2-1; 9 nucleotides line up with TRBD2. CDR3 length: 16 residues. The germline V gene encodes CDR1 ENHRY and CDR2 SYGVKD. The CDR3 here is CPISEGPSGTYNEQFF. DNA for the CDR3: TGTCCCATCAGTGAGGGGCCTAGCGGGACCTACAATGAGCAGTTCTTC.

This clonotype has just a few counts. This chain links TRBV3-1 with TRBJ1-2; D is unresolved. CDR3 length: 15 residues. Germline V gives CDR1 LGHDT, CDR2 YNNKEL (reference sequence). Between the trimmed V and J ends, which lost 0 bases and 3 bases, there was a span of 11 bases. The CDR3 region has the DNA TGTGCCAGCAGCCAAGAACTTTCGGGTTACTATGGCTACACCTTC. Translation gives CASSQELSGYYGYTF.

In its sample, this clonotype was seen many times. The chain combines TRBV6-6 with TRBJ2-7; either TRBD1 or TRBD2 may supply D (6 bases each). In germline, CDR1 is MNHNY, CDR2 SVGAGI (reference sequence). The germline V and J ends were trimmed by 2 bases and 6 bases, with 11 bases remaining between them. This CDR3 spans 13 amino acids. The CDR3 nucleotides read TGTGCCAGCAGTTACAGCAGGGGAGGCGAGCAGTACTTC. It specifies CASSYSRGGEQYF.

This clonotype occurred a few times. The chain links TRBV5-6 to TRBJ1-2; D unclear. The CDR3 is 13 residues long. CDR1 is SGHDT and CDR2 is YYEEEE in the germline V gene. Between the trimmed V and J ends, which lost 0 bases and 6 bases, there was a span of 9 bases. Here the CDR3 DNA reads TGTGCCAGCAGCTTGGTCGGCAGTCATGGCTACACCTTC. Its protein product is CASSLVGSHGYTF.

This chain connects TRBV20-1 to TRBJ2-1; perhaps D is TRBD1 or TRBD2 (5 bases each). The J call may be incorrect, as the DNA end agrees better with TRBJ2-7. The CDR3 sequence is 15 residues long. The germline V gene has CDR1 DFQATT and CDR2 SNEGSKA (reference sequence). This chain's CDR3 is CSASLADRPYNEQYF. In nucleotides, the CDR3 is TGCAGTGCTAGTCTAGCAGACAGACCCTACAATGAGCAGTACTTC.

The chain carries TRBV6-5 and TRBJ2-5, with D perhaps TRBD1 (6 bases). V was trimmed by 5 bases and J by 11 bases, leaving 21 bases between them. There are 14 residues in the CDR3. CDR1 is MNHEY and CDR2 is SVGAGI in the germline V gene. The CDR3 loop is CASSRYREYNEQYF. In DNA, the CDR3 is TGTGCCAGCAGTCGATACAGGGAGTACAATGAGCAGTACTTC.

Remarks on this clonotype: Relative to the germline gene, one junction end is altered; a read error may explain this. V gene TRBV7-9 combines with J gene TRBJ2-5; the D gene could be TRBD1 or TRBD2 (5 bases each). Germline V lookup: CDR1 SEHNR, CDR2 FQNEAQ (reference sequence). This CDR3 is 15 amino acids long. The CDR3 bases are TGTGCCAGCAGCTTACAGGGACGGGTGATAGAGGCCCAGTACTTC. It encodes CASSLQGRVIEAQYF.

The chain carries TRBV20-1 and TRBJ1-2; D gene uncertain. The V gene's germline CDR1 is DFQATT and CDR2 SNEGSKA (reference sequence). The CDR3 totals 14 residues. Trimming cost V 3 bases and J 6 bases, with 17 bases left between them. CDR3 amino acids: CSASPMGLGDGYTF. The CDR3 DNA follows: TGCAGTGCTAGCCCTATGGGCCTGGGAGATGGCTACACCTTC.

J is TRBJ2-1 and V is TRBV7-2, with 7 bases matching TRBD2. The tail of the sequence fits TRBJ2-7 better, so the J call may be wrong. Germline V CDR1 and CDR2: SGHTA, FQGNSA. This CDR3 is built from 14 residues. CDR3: CASRSGPSYNEQYF. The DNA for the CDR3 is TGTGCCAGCCGTAGCGGGCCCTCCTACAATGAGCAGTACTTC.

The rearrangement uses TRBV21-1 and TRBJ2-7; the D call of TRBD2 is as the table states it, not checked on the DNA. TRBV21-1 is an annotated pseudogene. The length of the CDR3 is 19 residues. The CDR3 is CASSKGGGIREKLAGEQYF. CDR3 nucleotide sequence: TGTGCCAGCAGCAAAGGTGGTGGCATCCGAGAGAAACTAGCGGGGGAGCAGTACTTC.

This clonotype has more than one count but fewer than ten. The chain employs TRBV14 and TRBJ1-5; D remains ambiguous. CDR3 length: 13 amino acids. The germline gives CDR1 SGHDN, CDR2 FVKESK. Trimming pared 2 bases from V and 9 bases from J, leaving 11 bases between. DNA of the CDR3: TGTGCCAGCAGCCAAAGGCAAGAATTGCCCCAGCATTTT. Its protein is CASSQRQELPQHF.

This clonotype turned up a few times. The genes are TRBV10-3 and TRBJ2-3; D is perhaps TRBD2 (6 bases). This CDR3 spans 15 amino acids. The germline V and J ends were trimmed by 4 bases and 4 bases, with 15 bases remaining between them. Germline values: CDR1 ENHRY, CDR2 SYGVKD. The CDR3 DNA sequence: TGTGCCATCAGTGGCGGGACTCCGGGGGCAGATACGCAGTATTTT. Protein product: CAISGGTPGADTQYF.

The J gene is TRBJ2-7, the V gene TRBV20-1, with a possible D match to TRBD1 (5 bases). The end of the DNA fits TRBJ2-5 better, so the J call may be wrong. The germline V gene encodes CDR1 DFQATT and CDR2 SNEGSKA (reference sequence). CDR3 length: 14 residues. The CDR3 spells CSARDLGEGETQYF. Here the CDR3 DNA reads TGCAGTGCTAGAGATTTAGGGGAAGGAGAGACCCAGTACTTC.

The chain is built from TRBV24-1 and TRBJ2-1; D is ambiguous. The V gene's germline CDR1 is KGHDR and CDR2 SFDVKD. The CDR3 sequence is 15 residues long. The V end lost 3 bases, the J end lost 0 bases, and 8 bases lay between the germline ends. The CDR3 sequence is CATSDPARSYNEQFF. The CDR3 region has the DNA TGTGCCACCAGTGATCCGGCGCGCTCCTACAATGAGCAGTTCTTC.

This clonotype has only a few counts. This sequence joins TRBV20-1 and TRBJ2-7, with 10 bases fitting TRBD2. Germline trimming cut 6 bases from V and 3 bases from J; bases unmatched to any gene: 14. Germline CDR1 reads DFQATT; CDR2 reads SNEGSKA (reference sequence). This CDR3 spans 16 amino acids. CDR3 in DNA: TGCAGTGCCAACTCCTATTCTAGCGGGAGCAACTACGAGCAGTACTTC. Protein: CSANSYSSGSNYEQYF.

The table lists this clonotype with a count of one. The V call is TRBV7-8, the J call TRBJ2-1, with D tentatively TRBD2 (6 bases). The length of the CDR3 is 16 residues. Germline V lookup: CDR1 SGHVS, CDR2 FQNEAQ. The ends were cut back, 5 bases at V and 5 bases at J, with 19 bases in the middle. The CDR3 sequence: CASSHYRDSQNNEQFF. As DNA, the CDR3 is TGTGCCAGCAGCCACTACCGGGACTCCCAAAACAATGAGCAGTTCTTC.

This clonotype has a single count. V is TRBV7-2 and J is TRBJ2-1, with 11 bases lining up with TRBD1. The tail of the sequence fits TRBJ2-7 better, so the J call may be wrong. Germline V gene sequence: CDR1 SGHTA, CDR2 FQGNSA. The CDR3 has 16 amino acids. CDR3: CASSLAGTGGYNEQYF. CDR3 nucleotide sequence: TGTGCCAGCAGCTTAGCCGGGACAGGGGGATACAATGAGCAGTACTTC.

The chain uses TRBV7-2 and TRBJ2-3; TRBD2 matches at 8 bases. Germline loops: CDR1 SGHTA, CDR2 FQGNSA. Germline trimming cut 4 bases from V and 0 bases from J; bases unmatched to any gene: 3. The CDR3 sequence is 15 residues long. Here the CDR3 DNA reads TGTGCCAGCAGCTCGGGGGGGCGTAGCACAGATACGCAGTATTTT. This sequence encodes CASSSGGRSTDTQYF.

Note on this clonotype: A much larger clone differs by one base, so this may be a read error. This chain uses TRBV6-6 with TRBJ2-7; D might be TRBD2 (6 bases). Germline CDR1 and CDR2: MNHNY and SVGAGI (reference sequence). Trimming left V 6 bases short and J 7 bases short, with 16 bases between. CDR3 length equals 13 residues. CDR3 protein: CASRIAEENEQYF. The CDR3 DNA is TGTGCCAGCAGGATAGCGGAAGAAAATGAGCAGTACTTC.

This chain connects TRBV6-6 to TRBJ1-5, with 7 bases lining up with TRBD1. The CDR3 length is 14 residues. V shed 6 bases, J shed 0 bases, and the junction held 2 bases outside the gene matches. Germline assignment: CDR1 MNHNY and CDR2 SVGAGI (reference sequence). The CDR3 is CASSQGVSNQPQHF. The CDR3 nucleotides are TGTGCCAGCAGCCAGGGGGTTAGCAATCAGCCCCAGCATTTT.

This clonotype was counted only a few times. The CDR3 loop reads CASSGLAGGTGTQYF. Here the CDR3 DNA reads TGTGCCAGCAGCGGACTAGCGGGGGGAACAGGGACCCAGTACTTC. The V and J genes are TRBV12-3 or TRBV12-4 and TRBJ2-5, with TRBD2 matching 14 bases. V trimming: 6 bases; J trimming: 7 bases; junction bases outside the gene matches: 7. The CDR3 spans 15 residues.

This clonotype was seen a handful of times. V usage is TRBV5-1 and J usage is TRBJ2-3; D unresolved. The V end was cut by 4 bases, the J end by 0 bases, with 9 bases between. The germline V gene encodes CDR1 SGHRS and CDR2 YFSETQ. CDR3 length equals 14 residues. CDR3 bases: TGCGCCAGCAGCCCAGAATCTAGCACAGATACGCAGTATTTT. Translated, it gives CASSPESSTDTQYF.

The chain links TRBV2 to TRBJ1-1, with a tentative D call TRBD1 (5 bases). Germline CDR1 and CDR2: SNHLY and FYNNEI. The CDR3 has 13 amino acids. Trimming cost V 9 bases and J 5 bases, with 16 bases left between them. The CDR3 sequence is CARTTIGGTEAFF. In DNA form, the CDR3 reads TGTGCCAGAACGACGATCGGGGGTACTGAAGCTTTCTTT.